This T cell receptor beta chain was sequenced during a study of blood T cell repertoires in COVID-19. Across the study: Sources were T cells, B-cell-depleted T cells, or PBMCs; the material itself was cDNA or gDNA.

Assay used: immunoSEQ multiplex PCR; TCRdb lists only in-frame clones, some missing. Found here are some 240,000 clones, 85% to 90% of them singletons; the top ten hold 4% to 5%. The CDR3 has 15 amino acids. The V gene lost 0 bases and the J gene lost 4 bases, with 12 bases spanning the gap. Germline CDR1 reads ENHRY; CDR2 reads SYGVKD. This receptor was obtained from a woman aged 40 to 50 who had recovered from COVID-19. The chain uses TRBV10-3 and TRBJ2-5, with a possible D match to TRBD2 (6 bases). The source material was peripheral blood. DNA of the CDR3: TGTGCCATCAGTGAGTCGACCGGGAGTGGAGAGACCCAGTACTTC. Encoded protein: CAISESTGSGETQYF.